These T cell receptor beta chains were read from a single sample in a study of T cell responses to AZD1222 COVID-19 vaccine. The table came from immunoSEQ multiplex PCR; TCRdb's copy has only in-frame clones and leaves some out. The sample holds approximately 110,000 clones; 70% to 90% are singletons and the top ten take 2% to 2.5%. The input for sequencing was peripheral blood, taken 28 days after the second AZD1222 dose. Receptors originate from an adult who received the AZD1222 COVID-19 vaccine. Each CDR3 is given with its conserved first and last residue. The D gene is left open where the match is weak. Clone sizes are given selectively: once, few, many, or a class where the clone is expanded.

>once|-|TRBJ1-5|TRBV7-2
TGTGCCAGCAGCTTAGTGGTGGGATCGGGCAATCAGCCCCAGCATTTT
CASSLVVGSGNQPQHF
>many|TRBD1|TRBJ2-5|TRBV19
TGTGCCAGTAGTCCCCAGGGGGCCATCCAAGAGACCCAGTACTTC
CASSPQGAIQETQYF
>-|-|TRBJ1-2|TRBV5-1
TGCGCCAGCAGCCCCGAGGCCGCCCAACCACCGGTTTATGGCTACACCTTC
CASSPEAAQPPVYGYTF
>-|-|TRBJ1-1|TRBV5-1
TGCGCCAGCAGCTTGGACAGGGACACTGAAGCTTTCTTT
CASSLDRDTEAFF
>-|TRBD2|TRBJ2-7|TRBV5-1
TGCGCCAGCAGCTTGGAAGTGCGGGAGGGTTCAGCGAAGTACTTC
CASSLEVREGSAKYF
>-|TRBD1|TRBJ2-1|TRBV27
TGTGCCAGCAGACGGGACAGGGGGCTCAGGGTGTACAATGAGCAGTTCTTC
CASRRDRGLRVYNEQFF
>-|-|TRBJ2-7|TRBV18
TGTGCCAGCTCACCGGGGGCTAGCTGGGAGTCCTACGAGCAGTACTTC
CASSPGASWESYEQYF
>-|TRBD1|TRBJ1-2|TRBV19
TGTGCCAGTAGTCCCAGTATAGGACAGGGCTATGGCTACACCTTC
CASSPSIGQGYGYTF
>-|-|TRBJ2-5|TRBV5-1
TGCGCCAGCAGCTTGGGACCGAACCAAGAGACCCAGTACTTC
CASSLGPNQETQYF
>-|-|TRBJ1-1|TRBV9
TGTGCCAGCAGCGTAGATCCTGCGGGGAACACTGAAGCTTTCTTT
CASSVDPAGNTEAFF
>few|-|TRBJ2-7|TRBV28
TGTGCCAGCAGTTTCCCCAGGATCTCCTACGAGCAGTACTTC
CASSFPRISYEQYF
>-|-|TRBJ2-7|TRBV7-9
TGTGCCAGCAGCTTAGTTATCGGGGAAGGCTCCTACGAGCAGTACTTC
CASSLVIGEGSYEQYF
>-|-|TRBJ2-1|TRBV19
TGTGCCAGTAGTATAAACAGGGGAGGCCTCTACAATGAGCAGTTCTTC
CASSINRGGLYNEQFF
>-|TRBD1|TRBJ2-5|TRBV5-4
TGTGCCAGCAGCTATACAGGGGTGGGAGAGACCCAGTACTTC
CASSYTGVGETQYF
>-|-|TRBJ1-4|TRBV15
TGTGCCACCAGGGGCCGGGGGAACTCTTATGAAAAACTGTTTTTT
CATRGRGNSYEKLFF
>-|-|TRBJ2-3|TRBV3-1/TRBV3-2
TGTGCCAGCAGCCATGCCGGTCCGGGACAACACACAGATACGCAGTATTTT
CASSHAGPGQHTDTQYF
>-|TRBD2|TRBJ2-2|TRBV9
TGTGCCAGCAGCGTAGGGGCGGGAGGGTCGCCCGGGGAGCTGTTTTTT
CASSVGAGGSPGELFF
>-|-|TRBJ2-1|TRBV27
TGTGCCAGCAGCATGATAGAGGGGACTCGGTTCTTC
CASSMIEGTRFF
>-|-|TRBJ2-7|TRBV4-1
TGCGCCAGCAGCCAAGGAATGCCTGCCGAGCAGTACTTC
CASSQGMPAEQYF
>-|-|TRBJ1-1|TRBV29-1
TGCAGCGTTGACAGGGGAATCACTGAAGCTTTCTTT
CSVDRGITEAFF
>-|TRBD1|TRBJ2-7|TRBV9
TGTGCCAGCAGTAGGGGACAGGGTTTCGACGAGCAGTACTTC
CASSRGQGFDEQYF
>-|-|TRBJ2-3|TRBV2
TGTGCCAGCAGTGCGTCAGGTTACACAGATACGCAGTATTTT
CASSASGYTDTQYF
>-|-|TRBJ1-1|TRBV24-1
TGTGCCACCAGTGATCAGGGGGAAGCTTTCTTT
CATSDQGEAFF
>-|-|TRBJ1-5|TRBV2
TGTGCCAGCAGTGGGACAGGCAATCAGCCCCAGCATTTT
CASSGTGNQPQHF
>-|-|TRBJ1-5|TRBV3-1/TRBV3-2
TGTGCCAGCAGCCAGCTAGGGAATAGCAATCAGCCCCAGCATTTT
CASSQLGNSNQPQHF
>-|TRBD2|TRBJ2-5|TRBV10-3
TGTGCCATCAGTGAGCCTGGGACTAGGCAAGAGACCCAGTACTTC
CAISEPGTRQETQYF
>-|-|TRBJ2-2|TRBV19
TGTGCCAGTGGGAACACCGGGGAGCTGTTTTTT
CASGNTGELFF
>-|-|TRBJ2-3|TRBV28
TGTGCCAGCAGCTTCGGGATCCGAACAGATACGCAGTATTTT
CASSFGIRTDTQYF
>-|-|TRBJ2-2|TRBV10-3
TGTGCCATCAGTGAACGTGGGAGCGGCACCGGGGAGCTGTTTTTT
CAISERGSGTGELFF